This TCR beta chain was documented in a study of blood T cell repertoires in COVID-19. Participant age was roughly 18 to 89 years, and participants resided in 24 US areas. Clones were sequenced by immunoSEQ multiplex PCR, and TCRdb holds only the in-frame ones, with some missing. Here the sample spans about 400,000 clones, approximately 88% being singletons. The V end was cut by 7 bases, the J end by 0 bases, with 15 bases between. CDR3 size: 14 residues. Germline V gene sequence: CDR1 SQVTM, CDR2 ANQGSEA. The J gene is TRBJ1-2, the V gene TRBV29-1, with unresolved D. This sequence was found in a woman between 40 and 55 years old with acute COVID-19. Sequenced material: PBMCs or T cells enriched from blood (not recorded which). The CDR3 loop reads CSAGETATNYGYTF. CDR3 in DNA: TGCAGCGCCGGGGAGACGGCCACTAACTATGGCTACACCTTC. Looking up the rest from reference TRBV29-1 and TRBJ1-2 gives the full variable domain: SAVISQKPSRDICQRGTSLTIQCQVDSQVTMMFWYRQQPGQSLTLIATANQGSEATYESGFVIDKFPISRPNLTFSTLTVSNMSPEDSSIYLCSAGETATNYGYTFGSGTRLTVV.